One and the same sample provided the 3 T cell receptor beta chains below, sequenced in a study of blood T cell repertoires in COVID-19. Clones were read by immunoSEQ multiplex PCR, and TCRdb kept only the in-frame ones, dropping some. The sample holds approximately 140,000 clones, around four fifths seen once. The sample consisted of peripheral blood. These receptors were collected from an older man with acute or convalescent COVID-19.

V gene TRBV7-3 combines with J gene TRBJ2-3; 9 nucleotides agree with TRBD1. V lost 0 bases to trimming and J lost 3 bases; unmatched junction nucleotides: 4. This CDR3 contains 16 residues. Germline CDR1 is SGHTA and CDR2 is FQGTGA. The CDR3 sequence: CASSLTGTGLTDTQYF. CDR3 sequence (DNA): TGTGCCAGCAGCTTAACTGGGACAGGGCTAACAGATACGCAGTATTTT.

The chain recombines TRBV2 with TRBJ1-4, with TRBD1 matching 8 bases. The germline gives CDR1 SNHLY, CDR2 FYNNEI. Trimming removed 6 bases from V and 7 bases from J; junction bases left unmatched: 4. The CDR3 has 13 amino acids. CDR3 in amino acids: CASRDREGEKLFF. In nucleotides, the CDR3 is TGTGCCAGCAGGGACAGGGAGGGTGAAAAACTGTTTTTT.

The genes are TRBV28 and TRBJ2-5, with 13 positions matching TRBD2. CDR1 is MDHEN and CDR2 is SYDVKM in the germline V gene. The CDR3 sequence is 18 residues long. The trim removed 7 bases at V and 5 bases at J, leaving 16 bases unmatched. The CDR3 bases are TGTGCCAGCACACCAGAGGGACTAGCGGGGTTCCAAGGGGAGACCCAGTACTTC. This sequence encodes CASTPEGLAGFQGETQYF.